The entry below gives a single T cell receptor beta chain sequence along with its context. Antigen: not known. TCRdb keeps only in-frame clones here, not all; method: immunoSEQ multiplex PCR. In the table there are roughly 330,000 clones, roughly 90% of which are singletons. These data originate in a study of cytomegalovirus exposure and HLA in healthy donors. Whole-study results and caveats: Generally TCR sequences proved uncommon, though certain public TCRs appeared in numerous donors. In vitro work confirmed that a few CMV-associated chains recognize CMV antigens. The tendency of first-cohort TCR clusters to co-occur in the 110 or so validation repertoires emerged from a later analysis.

These donors were members of the roughly 120-subject validation cohort, a group separate from the roughly 670-subject first cohort. Germline loops: CDR1 MDHEN, CDR2 SYDVKM. The CDR3 totals 12 residues. Between the trimmed V and J ends, which lost 5 bases and 7 bases, there was a span of 12 bases. J is TRBJ2-7 and V is TRBV28; maybe TRBD2 (5 bases). Source material: PBMCs. The clonotype comes from a woman younger than 45 in good health and CMV-seropositive. The CDR3 here is CASSVTRREQYF. CDR3 coding DNA: TGTGCCAGCAGTGTCACAAGGAGGGAGCAGTACTTC. The full variable domain, rest sourced from reference TRBV28 and TRBJ2-7, is DVKVTQSSRYLVKRTGEKVFLECVQDMDHENMFWYRQDPGLGLRLIYFSYDVKMKEKGDIPEGYSVSREKKERFSLILESASTNQTSMYLCASSVTRREQYFGPGTRLTVT.